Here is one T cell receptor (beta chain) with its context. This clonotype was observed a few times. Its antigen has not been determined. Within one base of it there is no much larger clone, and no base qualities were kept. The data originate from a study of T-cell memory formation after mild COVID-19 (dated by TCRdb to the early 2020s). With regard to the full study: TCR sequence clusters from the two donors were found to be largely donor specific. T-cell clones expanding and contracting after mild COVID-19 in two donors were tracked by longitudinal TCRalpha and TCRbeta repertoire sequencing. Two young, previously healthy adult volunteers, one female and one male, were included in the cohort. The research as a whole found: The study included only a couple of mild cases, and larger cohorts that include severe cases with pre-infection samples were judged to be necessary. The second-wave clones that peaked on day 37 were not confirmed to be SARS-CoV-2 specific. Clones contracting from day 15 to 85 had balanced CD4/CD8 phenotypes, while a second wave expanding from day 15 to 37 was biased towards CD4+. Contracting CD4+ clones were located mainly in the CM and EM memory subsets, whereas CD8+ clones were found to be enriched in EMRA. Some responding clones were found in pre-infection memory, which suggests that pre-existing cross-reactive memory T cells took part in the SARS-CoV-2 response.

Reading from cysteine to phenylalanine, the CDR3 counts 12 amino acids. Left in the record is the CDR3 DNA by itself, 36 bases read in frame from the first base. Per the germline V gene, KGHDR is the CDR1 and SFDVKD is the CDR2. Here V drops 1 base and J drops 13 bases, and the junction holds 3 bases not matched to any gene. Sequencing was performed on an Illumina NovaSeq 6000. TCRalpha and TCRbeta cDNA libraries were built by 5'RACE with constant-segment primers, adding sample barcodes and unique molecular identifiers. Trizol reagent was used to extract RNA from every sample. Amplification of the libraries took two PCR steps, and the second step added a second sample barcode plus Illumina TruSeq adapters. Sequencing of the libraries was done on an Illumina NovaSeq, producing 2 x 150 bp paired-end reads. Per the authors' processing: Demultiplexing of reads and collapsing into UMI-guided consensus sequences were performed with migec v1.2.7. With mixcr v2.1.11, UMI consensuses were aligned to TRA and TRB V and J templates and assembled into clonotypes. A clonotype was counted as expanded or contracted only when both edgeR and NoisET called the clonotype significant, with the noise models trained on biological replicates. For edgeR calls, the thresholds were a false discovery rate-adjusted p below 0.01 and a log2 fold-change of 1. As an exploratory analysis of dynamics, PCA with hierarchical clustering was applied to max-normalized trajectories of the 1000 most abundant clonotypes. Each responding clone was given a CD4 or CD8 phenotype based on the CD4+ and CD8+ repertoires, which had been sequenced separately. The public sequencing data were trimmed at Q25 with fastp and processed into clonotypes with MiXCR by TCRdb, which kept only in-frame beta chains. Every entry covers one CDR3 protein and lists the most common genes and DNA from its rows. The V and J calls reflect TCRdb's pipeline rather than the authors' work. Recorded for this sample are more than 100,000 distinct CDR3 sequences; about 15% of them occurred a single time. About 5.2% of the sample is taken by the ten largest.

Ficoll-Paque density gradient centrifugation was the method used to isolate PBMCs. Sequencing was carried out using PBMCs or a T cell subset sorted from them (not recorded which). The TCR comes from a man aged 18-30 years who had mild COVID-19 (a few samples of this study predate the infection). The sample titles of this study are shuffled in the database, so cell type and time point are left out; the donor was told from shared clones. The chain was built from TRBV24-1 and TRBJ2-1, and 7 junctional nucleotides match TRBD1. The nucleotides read TGTGCCACCAGTGATTTAGACAGGGAACAGTTCTTC. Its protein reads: CATSDLDREQFF.